This record covers a single TCR beta chain. No antigen is known for it. These data originate in a study of Tregs in tolerant kidney transplant recipients. Overall study context: Mixed chimerism was transient after nonmyeloablative marrow transplants from related graft donors.

The V and J ends lost 7 bases and 6 bases, in that order; junction bases with no gene match: 6. The CDR3 totals 13 residues. Germline V gives CDR1 LGHNT, CDR2 FRNRAP. Unstimulated regulatory T cells (CD4+CD25+CD127-), CD4+CD25- non-regulatory cells, CD4 and CD8 cells were FACS-sorted from thawed PBMCs. Sequenced by immunoSEQ multiplex PCR; TCRdb stores in-frame clones only, minus some. The sample lists 100,000 to 120,000 clones, 90% occurring once. Findings and limits, study-wide: Nucleotide sequences could not be compared across some patients' samples due to primer changes. No direct test of biological reproducibility was done here.

The genes are TRBV12-5 and TRBJ2-1; the match to TRBD1 covers 7 bases. The origin of this receptor is a human donor who received a combined kidney and bone marrow transplant. This specimen was CD4+ T cells from blood, taken before the transplant. The DNA of the CDR3 is TGTGCTAGTGTGGGGACAGATTCCAATGAGCAGTTCTTC. Amino acid sequence: CASVGTDSNEQFF.